The rows below give T cell receptor beta chains drawn from one sample of a study of blood T cell repertoires in COVID-19. Clones were read by immunoSEQ multiplex PCR, and TCRdb kept only the in-frame ones, dropping some. The sample lists 450,000 to 500,000 clones, 80% to 90% occurring once. Sequenced sample: peripheral blood. All receptors come from a human donor in a cohort sampled during active COVID-19. CDR3s include the opening cysteine and the closing phenylalanine or tryptophan. A D gene is named only where the DNA matches it firmly. A row's size may be missing; if present it is once, few, many or a size class.

d_call: TRBD1; j_call: TRBJ1-5; clone_size: once; v_call: TRBV28; cdr3_aa: CASSLRQGVKQPQHF; cdr3_nt: TGTGCCAGCAGCCTCCGACAGGGGGTGAAGCAGCCCCAGCATTTT
d_call: TRBD1; j_call: TRBJ1-2; clone_size: NA; v_call: TRBV24-1; cdr3_aa: CATSDPGTGVKGYTF; cdr3_nt: TGTGCCACCAGTGACCCCGGGACAGGGGTTAAAGGCTACACCTTC
d_call: TRBD2; j_call: TRBJ2-5; clone_size: NA; v_call: TRBV10-2; cdr3_aa: CASRGLVGTQYF; cdr3_nt: TGCGCCAGTAGGGGACTAGTTGGGACCCAGTACTTC
d_call: NA; j_call: TRBJ1-4; clone_size: NA; v_call: TRBV3-1/TRBV3-2; cdr3_aa: CASSQVGSGPGFNEKLFF; cdr3_nt: TGTGCCAGCAGCCAAGTCGGAAGCGGACCAGGTTTTAATGAAAAACTGTTTTTT
d_call: NA; j_call: TRBJ1-1; clone_size: NA; v_call: TRBV18; cdr3_aa: CASSPSPSGTEAFF; cdr3_nt: TGTGCCAGCTCACCGAGCCCCTCGGGCACTGAAGCTTTCTTT
d_call: TRBD2; j_call: TRBJ2-7; clone_size: NA; v_call: TRBV19; cdr3_aa: CASSRTSGAYEQYF; cdr3_nt: TGTGCCAGTAGTAGGACTAGCGGGGCCTACGAGCAGTACTTC
d_call: NA; j_call: TRBJ1-1; clone_size: few; v_call: TRBV28; cdr3_aa: CASTISTPNTEAFF; cdr3_nt: TGTGCCAGTACCATCTCGACACCTAACACTGAAGCTTTCTTT
d_call: TRBD1; j_call: TRBJ2-1; clone_size: NA; v_call: TRBV5-1; cdr3_aa: CASSSQGAPRHNEQFF; cdr3_nt: TGCGCCAGCAGCTCACAGGGGGCACCACGTCACAATGAGCAGTTCTTC
d_call: NA; j_call: TRBJ1-5; clone_size: NA; v_call: TRBV5-6; cdr3_aa: CASTYRGGHNQPQHF; cdr3_nt: TGTGCCAGCACCTACCGGGGGGGCCATAATCAGCCCCAGCATTTT
d_call: TRBD2; j_call: TRBJ2-2; clone_size: NA; v_call: TRBV6-5; cdr3_aa: CASSTWTSKVGELFF; cdr3_nt: TGTGCCAGCAGTACTTGGACTAGCAAGGTCGGGGAGCTGTTTTTT
d_call: NA; j_call: TRBJ1-5; clone_size: NA; v_call: TRBV7-2; cdr3_aa: CASSEAPSGPQHF; cdr3_nt: TGTGCCAGCAGCGAAGCCCCATCAGGGCCCCAGCATTTT
d_call: TRBD1; j_call: TRBJ1-1; clone_size: NA; v_call: TRBV7-6; cdr3_aa: CASSLQGQGGEAFF; cdr3_nt: TGTGCCAGCAGCCTGCAGGGACAGGGGGGTGAAGCTTTCTTT
d_call: TRBD1; j_call: TRBJ2-4; clone_size: NA; v_call: TRBV19; cdr3_aa: CASRVTGMGNIQYF; cdr3_nt: TGTGCCAGTAGGGTGACAGGGATGGGAAACATTCAGTACTTC
d_call: NA; j_call: TRBJ1-2; clone_size: NA; v_call: TRBV19; cdr3_aa: CASSPPGHLYGYTF; cdr3_nt: TGTGCCAGTAGTCCCCCGGGACACCTCTATGGCTACACCTTC
d_call: NA; j_call: TRBJ2-5; clone_size: NA; v_call: TRBV10-3; cdr3_aa: CATYQETQYF; cdr3_nt: TGTGCCACGTACCAAGAGACCCAGTACTTC
d_call: NA; j_call: TRBJ1-5; clone_size: NA; v_call: TRBV10-2; cdr3_aa: CASSEGLPPINQPQHF; cdr3_nt: TGCGCCAGCAGTGAGGGACTCCCTCCCATCAATCAGCCCCAGCATTTT
d_call: NA; j_call: TRBJ2-7; clone_size: NA; v_call: TRBV15; cdr3_aa: CATSHFLGNAYEQYF; cdr3_nt: TGTGCCACCAGCCATTTTCTAGGAAACGCCTACGAGCAGTACTTC
d_call: NA; j_call: TRBJ2-1; clone_size: once; v_call: TRBV6-5; cdr3_aa: CASSPVEAQFF; cdr3_nt: TGTGCCAGCAGTCCGGTGGAGGCGCAGTTCTTC
d_call: TRBD1; j_call: TRBJ2-7; clone_size: NA; v_call: TRBV5-6; cdr3_aa: CASSPTGGHYEQYF; cdr3_nt: TGTGCCAGCAGCCCGACAGGGGGCCACTACGAGCAGTACTTC
d_call: NA; j_call: TRBJ1-1; clone_size: NA; v_call: TRBV19; cdr3_aa: CASSWGGVNTEAFF; cdr3_nt: TGTGCCAGTAGTTGGGGAGGGGTTAACACTGAAGCTTTCTTT
d_call: NA; j_call: TRBJ2-7; clone_size: NA; v_call: TRBV28; cdr3_aa: CASTHPGDSYEQYF; cdr3_nt: TGTGCCAGCACTCACCCCGGGGACTCCTACGAGCAGTACTTC
d_call: NA; j_call: TRBJ1-3; clone_size: NA; v_call: TRBV7-9; cdr3_aa: CASSQRTDTHAGNTIYF; cdr3_nt: TGTGCCAGCAGCCAAAGGACAGACACTCATGCGGGAAACACCATATATTTT
d_call: TRBD2; j_call: TRBJ2-1; clone_size: NA; v_call: TRBV6-2/TRBV6-3; cdr3_aa: CASSSLAGGPSMNEQFF; cdr3_nt: TGTGCCAGCAGTTCCCTAGCGGGAGGGCCGTCAATGAATGAGCAGTTCTTC
d_call: NA; j_call: TRBJ2-7; clone_size: NA; v_call: TRBV6-5; cdr3_aa: CASRDLGEQYF; cdr3_nt: TGTGCCAGCAGGGACTTAGGCGAGCAGTACTTC
d_call: NA; j_call: TRBJ1-1; clone_size: NA; v_call: TRBV2; cdr3_aa: CASTRDTAMNTEAFF; cdr3_nt: TGTGCCAGCACCCGGGACACAGCTATGAACACTGAAGCTTTCTTT
d_call: NA; j_call: TRBJ1-1; clone_size: NA; v_call: TRBV7-9; cdr3_aa: CASSRGGLETEAFF; cdr3_nt: TGTGCCAGCAGCCGAGGAGGGTTAGAGACTGAAGCTTTCTTT
d_call: NA; j_call: TRBJ2-7; clone_size: NA; v_call: TRBV4-2; cdr3_aa: CASSQDQGPSIYEQYF; cdr3_nt: TGTGCCAGCAGCCAAGATCAGGGCCCCTCGATCTACGAGCAGTACTTC
d_call: NA; j_call: TRBJ2-1; clone_size: NA; v_call: TRBV11-3; cdr3_aa: CASSSRRTSPGSYNEQFF; cdr3_nt: TGTGCCAGCAGCTCCCGAAGGACTTCTCCGGGGTCCTACAATGAGCAGTTCTTC
d_call: TRBD1; j_call: TRBJ1-1; clone_size: NA; v_call: TRBV5-8; cdr3_aa: CASSLDRQGVGWNTEAFF; cdr3_nt: TGTGCCAGCAGCTTGGACCGACAGGGGGTGGGGTGGAACACTGAAGCTTTCTTT
d_call: TRBD2; j_call: TRBJ2-2; clone_size: NA; v_call: TRBV9; cdr3_aa: CASSPRTSGHTGELFF; cdr3_nt: TGTGCCAGCAGCCCCCGGACTAGCGGCCACACCGGGGAGCTGTTTTTT
d_call: TRBD1; j_call: TRBJ1-2; clone_size: NA; v_call: TRBV6-5; cdr3_aa: CASSWTGNGYTF; cdr3_nt: TGTGCCAGCAGCTGGACAGGGAATGGCTACACCTTC
d_call: NA; j_call: TRBJ1-2; clone_size: NA; v_call: TRBV12-3/TRBV12-4; cdr3_aa: CASSLGRSGDTF; cdr3_nt: TGTGCCAGCAGCCTGGGACGGTCGGGGGACACCTTC
d_call: NA; j_call: TRBJ2-3; clone_size: NA; v_call: TRBV9; cdr3_aa: CASSVGWGVEADTQYF; cdr3_nt: TGTGCCAGCAGCGTAGGATGGGGGGTCGAAGCAGATACGCAGTATTTT
d_call: NA; j_call: TRBJ1-2; clone_size: NA; v_call: TRBV9; cdr3_aa: CASSAGGYTF; cdr3_nt: TGTGCCAGCAGCGCCGGTGGCTACACCTTC
d_call: NA; j_call: TRBJ2-2; clone_size: few; v_call: TRBV24-1; cdr3_aa: CATSDPRRGYFAGELFF; cdr3_nt: TGTGCCACCAGTGACCCAAGAAGGGGCTATTTCGCCGGGGAGCTGTTTTTT
d_call: NA; j_call: TRBJ1-2; clone_size: NA; v_call: TRBV2; cdr3_aa: CASSVNRVNYGYTF; cdr3_nt: TGTGCCAGCAGTGTGAACAGGGTAAACTATGGCTACACCTTC
d_call: NA; j_call: TRBJ1-2; clone_size: NA; v_call: TRBV28; cdr3_aa: CATESRGGGYGYTF; cdr3_nt: TGTGCCACAGAAAGCCGGGGCGGGGGCTATGGCTACACCTTC
d_call: NA; j_call: TRBJ1-4; clone_size: NA; v_call: TRBV2; cdr3_aa: CASSRVNEKLFF; cdr3_nt: TGTGCCAGCAGCCGGGTTAATGAAAAACTGTTTTTT
d_call: NA; j_call: TRBJ1-1; clone_size: once; v_call: TRBV28; cdr3_aa: CASSPTGIRNTEAFF; cdr3_nt: TGTGCCAGCAGTCCTACAGGGATTAGGAACACTGAAGCTTTCTTT
d_call: TRBD2; j_call: TRBJ2-1; clone_size: NA; v_call: TRBV7-3; cdr3_aa: CASSEGRLAGIHEQFF; cdr3_nt: TGTGCCAGCAGCGAAGGGAGACTAGCGGGAATCCATGAGCAGTTCTTC
d_call: TRBD1; j_call: TRBJ1-1; clone_size: once; v_call: TRBV6-5; cdr3_aa: CASSYEGAPTEAFF; cdr3_nt: TGTGCCAGCAGTTACGAGGGGGCCCCGACTGAAGCTTTCTTT
d_call: TRBD1; j_call: TRBJ2-7; clone_size: NA; v_call: TRBV10-1; cdr3_aa: CASSEWTGGPYEQYF; cdr3_nt: TGCGCCAGCAGTGAGTGGACAGGGGGCCCCTACGAGCAGTACTTC
d_call: NA; j_call: TRBJ1-4; clone_size: NA; v_call: TRBV30; cdr3_aa: CAWGQFQGYEKLFF; cdr3_nt: TGTGCCTGGGGACAGTTCCAGGGGTATGAAAAACTGTTTTTT
d_call: NA; j_call: TRBJ1-5; clone_size: NA; v_call: TRBV7-8; cdr3_aa: CASSPTWTVNQPQHF; cdr3_nt: TGTGCCAGCAGCCCAACGTGGACAGTTAATCAGCCCCAGCATTTT
d_call: NA; j_call: TRBJ1-2; clone_size: NA; v_call: TRBV28; cdr3_aa: CASSFSARNGYTF; cdr3_nt: TGTGCCAGCAGTTTCTCTGCTAGGAATGGCTACACCTTC
d_call: NA; j_call: TRBJ2-7; clone_size: NA; v_call: TRBV6-5; cdr3_aa: CASSYRASEVGEQYF; cdr3_nt: TGTGCCAGCAGTTACAGGGCTAGCGAGGTGGGCGAGCAGTACTTC
d_call: TRBD1; j_call: TRBJ1-3; clone_size: NA; v_call: TRBV19; cdr3_aa: CASSIGQEPGGNTIYF; cdr3_nt: TGTGCCAGTAGTATCGGACAGGAGCCGGGAGGAAACACCATATATTTT
d_call: TRBD1; j_call: TRBJ2-5; clone_size: once; v_call: TRBV19; cdr3_aa: CASSIPTPDRAETQYF; cdr3_nt: TGTGCCAGTAGTATACCGACCCCCGACAGGGCGGAGACCCAGTACTTC